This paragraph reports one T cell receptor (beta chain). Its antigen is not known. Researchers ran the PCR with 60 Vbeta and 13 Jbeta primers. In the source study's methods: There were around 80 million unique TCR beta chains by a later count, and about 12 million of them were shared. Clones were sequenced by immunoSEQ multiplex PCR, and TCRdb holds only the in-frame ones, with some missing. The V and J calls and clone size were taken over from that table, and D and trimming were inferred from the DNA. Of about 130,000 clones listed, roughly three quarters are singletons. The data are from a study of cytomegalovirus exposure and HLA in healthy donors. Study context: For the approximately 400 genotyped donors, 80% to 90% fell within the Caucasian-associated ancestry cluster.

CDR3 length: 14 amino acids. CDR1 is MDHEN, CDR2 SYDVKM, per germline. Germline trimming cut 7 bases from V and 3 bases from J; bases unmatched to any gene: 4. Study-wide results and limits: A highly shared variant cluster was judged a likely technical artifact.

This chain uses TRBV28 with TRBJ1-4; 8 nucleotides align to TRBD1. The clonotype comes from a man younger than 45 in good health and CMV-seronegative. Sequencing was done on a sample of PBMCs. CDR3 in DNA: TGTGCCAGCAACACACAGGGGGCTAATGAAAAACTGTTTTTT. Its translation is CASNTQGANEKLFF.